This T cell receptor beta chain originates from a study of control samples from healthy donors and cancer patients. The V end was cut by 4 bases, the J end by 5 bases, with 11 bases between. The CDR3 is 13 amino acids. Germline V gives CDR1 LGHDT, CDR2 YNNKEL (reference sequence). Sequencing was performed with immunoSEQ multiplex PCR; in TCRdb, only in-frame clones are kept and a portion is missing. The data contain fewer than 150,000 clones, about 89% of them singletons. Sequencing used blood. V usage is TRBV3-1 (or the pseudogene TRBV3-2) and J usage is TRBJ1-2; TRBD1 is a possible D gene (5 bases). This TCR came from a woman aged 18-35 years in good health. The CDR3 coding sequence is TGTGCCAGCAGCCGGAGGGACCAGTATGGCTACACCTTC. It encodes CASSRRDQYGYTF.